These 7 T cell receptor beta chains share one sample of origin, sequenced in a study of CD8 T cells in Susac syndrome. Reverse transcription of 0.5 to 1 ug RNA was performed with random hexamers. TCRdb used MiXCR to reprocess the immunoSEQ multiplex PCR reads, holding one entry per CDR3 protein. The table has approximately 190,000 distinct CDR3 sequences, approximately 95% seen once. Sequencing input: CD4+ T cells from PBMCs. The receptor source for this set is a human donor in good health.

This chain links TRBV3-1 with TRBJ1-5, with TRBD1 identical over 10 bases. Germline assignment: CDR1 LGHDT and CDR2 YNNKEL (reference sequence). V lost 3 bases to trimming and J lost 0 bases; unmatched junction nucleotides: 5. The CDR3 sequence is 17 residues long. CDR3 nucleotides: TGTGCCAGCAGCCATCGTGGGACAGGGGCTAGCAATCAGCCCCAGCATTTT. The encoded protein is CASSHRGTGASNQPQHF.

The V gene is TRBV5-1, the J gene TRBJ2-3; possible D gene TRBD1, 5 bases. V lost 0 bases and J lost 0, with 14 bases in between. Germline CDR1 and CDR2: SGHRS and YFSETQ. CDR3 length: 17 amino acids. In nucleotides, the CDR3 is TGCGCCAGCAGCTTGGCCAGACAGACCGCTAGCACAGATACGCAGTATTTT. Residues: CASSLARQTASTDTQYF. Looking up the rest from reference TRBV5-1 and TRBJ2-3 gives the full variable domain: KAGVTQTPRYLIKTRGQQVTLSCSPISGHRSVSWYQQTPGQGLQFLFEYFSETQRNKGNFPGRFSGRQFSNSRSEMNVSTLELGDSALYLCASSLARQTASTDTQYFGPGTRLTVL.

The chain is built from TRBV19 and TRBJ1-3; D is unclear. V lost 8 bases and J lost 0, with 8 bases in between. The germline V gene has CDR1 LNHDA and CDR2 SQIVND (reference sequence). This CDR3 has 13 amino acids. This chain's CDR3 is CASGLNSGNTIYF. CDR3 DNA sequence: TGTGCCAGTGGCCTAAACTCTGGAAACACCATATATTTT.

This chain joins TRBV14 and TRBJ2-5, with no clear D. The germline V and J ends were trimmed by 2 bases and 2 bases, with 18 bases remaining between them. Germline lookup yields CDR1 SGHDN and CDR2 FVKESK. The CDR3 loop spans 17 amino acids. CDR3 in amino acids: CASSQPLRSASQETQYF. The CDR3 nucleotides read TGTGCCAGCAGCCAACCCCTTAGATCGGCCTCACAAGAGACCCAGTACTTC.

The CDR3 DNA sequence: TGTGCCAGCAGCCCACAGGGTATTAAGACTGAAGCTTTCTTT. Its protein product is CASSPQGIKTEAFF. The chain joins TRBV28 to TRBJ1-1; perhaps TRBD1 as D (6 bases). Germline-derived CDR1 and CDR2 are MDHEN and SYDVKM. CDR3 length equals 14 residues. V lost 6 bases and J 5 bases, leaving 16 bases between the germline ends.

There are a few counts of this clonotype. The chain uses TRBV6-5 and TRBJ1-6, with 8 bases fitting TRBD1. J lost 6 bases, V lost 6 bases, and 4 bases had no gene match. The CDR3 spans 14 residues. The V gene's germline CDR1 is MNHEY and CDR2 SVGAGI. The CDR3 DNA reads TGTGCCAGCAGCTTCGACAGGGGTAATTCACCCCTCCACTTT. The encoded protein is CASSFDRGNSPLHF.

CDR3 coding DNA: TGTGCCAGCAGTGAATTGAACAGGGATGGCTACACCTTC. This translates into CASSELNRDGYTF. The chain employs TRBV25-1 and TRBJ1-2, with a weak D call TRBD1 (6 bases). The CDR3 runs to 13 residues. The V gene's germline CDR1 is MGHDK and CDR2 SYGVNS. With 1 base removed from V and 6 bases from J, the gap between germline ends came to 9 bases.